Below are 27 T cell receptor beta chains sequenced from a single sample in a study of blood T cell repertoires in COVID-19. Assay used: immunoSEQ multiplex PCR; TCRdb lists only in-frame clones, some missing. The sample holds fewer than 60,000 clones, about 82% seen once. Sequenced input: peripheral blood. The receptors come from a human donor in a cohort sampled during active COVID-19.

This chain joins TRBV19 and TRBJ1-1; D might be TRBD1 (5 bases). The V end was cut by 9 bases, the J end by 5 bases, with 25 bases between. The CDR3 extends over 16 amino acids. Germline V CDR1 and CDR2: LNHDA, SQIVND (reference sequence). The CDR3 DNA follows: TGTGCCAGCTATACCGCAGGCCTCCGGGGGAGGACTGAAGCTTTCTTT. Protein: CASYTAGLRGRTEAFF.

The CDR3 spells CASRSLQGDEKLFF. CDR3 nucleotides: TGTGCCAGCAGGTCCCTACAGGGGGATGAAAAACTGTTTTTT. The chain recombines TRBV27 with TRBJ1-4; TRBD1 aligns across 8 bases. V dropped 6 bases and J dropped 6; count of bases not matched to a gene: 6. The CDR3 is made up of 14 amino acids. CDR1 is MNHEY, CDR2 SMNVEV, per germline (reference sequence).

This chain connects TRBV30 to TRBJ1-5; possibly TRBD1 for D (6 bases). Trimming took 6 bases from V and 10 from J, leaving 22 bases between them. Germline CDR1 GTSNPN, CDR2 SVGIG (reference sequence). The CDR3 spans 14 residues. CDR3 sequence: CACQGTTRREPQHF. The CDR3 nucleotides read TGTGCCTGCCAAGGGACAACCAGGAGAGAACCCCAGCATTTT.

The J gene is TRBJ1-2, the V gene TRBV2, with 8 positions matching TRBD1. The CDR3 extends over 16 amino acids. CDR1 is SNHLY, CDR2 FYNNEI, per germline. V lost 4 bases, J lost 2 bases, and 9 bases stayed unmatched. The chain's CDR3 is CASSVGGRGRNYGYTF. The CDR3 DNA reads as TGTGCCAGCAGTGTGGGTGGCAGGGGGCGCAACTATGGCTACACCTTC.

V and J are TRBV7-9 and TRBJ1-5, with a weak D call TRBD1 (5 bases). Germline CDR1 is SEHNR and CDR2 is FQNEAQ (reference sequence). V lost 1 base and J 4 bases, leaving 20 bases between the germline ends. The CDR3 is made up of 18 amino acids. CDR3 region: CASSLESPGNRANQPQHF. The CDR3 DNA follows: TGTGCCAGCAGCTTAGAAAGTCCAGGGAATAGGGCTAATCAGCCCCAGCATTTT.

The chain couples TRBV5-1 to TRBJ2-5, with D possibly TRBD1 on 5 matching bases. V was pared by 4 bases and J by 2 bases, with 12 bases between. Germline V gene lookup returns CDR1 SGHRS and CDR2 YFSETQ. This CDR3 has 14 residues. The CDR3 coding sequence is TGCGCCAGCAGCGAAGCAGGGCCTCAAGAGACCCAGTACTTC. This sequence encodes CASSEAGPQETQYF.

This sequence joins TRBV7-2 and TRBJ2-7; 13 bases fit TRBD2. Per the germline V gene, CDR1 is SGHTA and CDR2 is FQGNSA. This CDR3 region has 18 residues. Trimming cost V 3 bases and J 4 bases; bases outside gene matches: 12. The CDR3 nucleotides read TGTGCCAGCAGCTTTCCGACTAGCGGGGGGCGACTAAGTTACGAGCAGTACTTC. Translated: CASSFPTSGGRLSYEQYF.

The chain joins TRBV5-1 to TRBJ2-1; 9 nucleotides agree with TRBD1. V lost 8 bases to trimming and J lost 6 bases; unmatched junction nucleotides: 15. In germline, CDR1 is SGHRS, CDR2 YFSETQ. CDR3 length: 16 residues. The DNA of the CDR3 is TGCGCCAGTGCAGAGTCCCGGACAGGGGTCCCCAATGAGCAGTTCTTC. Translated, it gives CASAESRTGVPNEQFF.

V gene TRBV4-1 combines with J gene TRBJ1-5; 7 bases align to TRBD1. CDR3 length: 18 amino acids. CDR1 and CDR2 (germline): MGHRA, YSYEKL. Trimming cost V 0 bases and J 7 bases; bases outside gene matches: 15. For the CDR3, the DNA is TGCGCCAGCAGCCAAGATCCGACAGGGCAGGGAGTCAGACAGCCCCAGCATTTT. Amino acids: CASSQDPTGQGVRQPQHF.

This rearrangement joins TRBV24-1 to TRBJ2-1, with 7 positions matching TRBD2. J lost 4 bases, V lost 3 bases, and 11 bases had no gene match. Germline V CDR1 and CDR2: KGHDR, SFDVKD. The CDR3 loop spans 17 amino acids. The CDR3 DNA follows: TGTGCCACCAGTGATACCAGGTCCGACGGGGGGTACAATGAGCAGTTCTTC. This encodes CATSDTRSDGGYNEQFF.

Here the CDR3 reads CASSLETTNYGYTF. The CDR3 DNA reads TGTGCCAGTAGTTTGGAGACTACTAACTATGGCTACACCTTC. The genes are TRBV19 and TRBJ1-2; D remains unclear. The CDR3 sequence is 14 residues long. V lost 5 bases and J 0 bases, leaving 10 bases between the germline ends. Germline values: CDR1 LNHDA, CDR2 SQIVND (reference sequence).

This rearrangement joins TRBV6-5 to TRBJ1-2, with 9 positions matching TRBD1. CDR1 MNHEY and CDR2 SVGAGI come from the germline V gene. The CDR3 sequence is 15 residues long. V was pared by 5 bases and J by 2 bases, with 6 bases of the junction left unmatched. CDR3: CASSLAGTGNYGYTF. As DNA, the CDR3 is TGTGCCAGCAGTCTAGCCGGGACAGGGAACTATGGCTACACCTTC.

The rearrangement links TRBV7-3 to TRBJ1-1; 7 positions agree with TRBD1. V was clipped by 5 bases and J by 4 bases; unmatched bases: 7. CDR1 SGHTA and CDR2 FQGTGA come from the germline V gene. The CDR3 length is 14 residues. In DNA form, the CDR3 reads TGTGCCAGCAGCCGACAGGGCTCGGGCACTGAAGCTTTCTTT. This sequence encodes CASSRQGSGTEAFF. The whole variable domain, remainder taken from reference TRBV7-3 and TRBJ1-1, is GAGVSQTPSNKVTEKGKYVELRCDPISGHTALYWYRQSLGQGPEFLIYFQGTGAADDSGLPNDRFFAVRPEGSVSTLKIQRTERGDSAVYLCASSRQGSGTEAFFGQGTRLTVV.

This clone was seen a handful of times. The chain links TRBV5-4 to TRBJ2-5; D remains unclear. The CDR3 has 14 amino acids. The ends were cut back, 2 bases at V and 0 bases at J, with 8 bases in the middle. Germline V lookup: CDR1 SGHNT, CDR2 YYREEE (reference sequence). CDR3 loop: CASSFLTNQETQYF. DNA of the CDR3: TGTGCCAGCAGCTTCCTAACCAACCAAGAGACCCAGTACTTC.

The genes are TRBV28 and TRBJ1-2, with 10 bases identical to TRBD1. The CDR3 is made up of 14 amino acids. J was trimmed by 7 bases and V by 5 bases; bases with no gene match: 7. Germline assignment: CDR1 MDHEN and CDR2 SYDVKM. The CDR3 nucleotides read TGTGCCAGCAGTCAGACAGGGGGCGGTGGTGGCTACACCTTC. It specifies CASSQTGGGGGYTF.

V and J are TRBV6-5 and TRBJ1-4; TRBD1 matches 9 bases. The ends lost 2 bases at V and 14 bases at J; junction bases unmatched: 9. The CDR3 sequence is 14 residues long. Germline assignment: CDR1 MNHEY and CDR2 SVGAGI. The CDR3 protein is CASSYGIPGQGLFF. CDR3 DNA sequence: TGTGCCAGCAGTTACGGAATTCCGGGACAGGGCCTGTTTTTT.

V usage is TRBV14 and J usage is TRBJ1-1; D is perhaps TRBD1 (6 bases). The CDR3 has 13 residues. Germline-derived CDR1 and CDR2 are SGHDN and FVKESK. The V end lost 4 bases, the J end lost 4 bases, and 10 bases lay between the germline ends. CDR3 bases: TGTGCCAGCAGCCTGAGGGGGACCACTGAAGCTTTCTTT. Translating gives CASSLRGTTEAFF.

The V call is TRBV11-2, the J call TRBJ2-2; D is ambiguous. Looked up from germline, CDR1 is SGHAT and CDR2 is FQNNGV. Trimming took off 1 base at V and 6 bases at J, with 6 bases between the two ends. This CDR3 contains 13 residues. The CDR3 loop is CASSLGASGELFF. The DNA of the CDR3 is TGTGCCAGCAGCTTAGGCGCCTCCGGGGAGCTGTTTTTT.

The chain has TRBV9 and TRBJ1-3; TRBD1 matches at 11 bases. The junction had 2 bases not matched to a gene; V was cut back by 0 bases and J by 0 bases. Germline V gene lookup returns CDR1 SGDLS and CDR2 YYNGEE. CDR3 length: 17 residues. The DNA of the CDR3 is TGTGCCAGCAGCGTAGGGACAGGGGGCCTCTCTGGAAACACCATATATTTT. As protein: CASSVGTGGLSGNTIYF.

The chain has TRBV30 and TRBJ1-1; D call uncertain. V was pared by 2 bases and J by 7 bases, with 8 bases between. Germline values: CDR1 GTSNPN, CDR2 SVGIG (reference sequence). This CDR3 spans 11 amino acids. The CDR3 spells CAWSPTREAFF. The CDR3 DNA is TGTGCCTGGAGTCCTACTCGTGAAGCTTTCTTT.

The chain couples TRBV18 to TRBJ1-2; no reliable D call. CDR1 is KGHSH and CDR2 is LQKENI in the germline V gene. V was pared by 3 bases and J by 6 bases, with 5 bases between. There are 11 residues in the CDR3. This CDR3 reads CASSPSDGYTF. In nucleotides, the CDR3 is TGTGCCAGCTCACCCTCCGATGGCTACACCTTC.

The chain carries TRBV28 and TRBJ2-1; TRBD1 agrees at 9 bases. The V and J ends lost 4 bases and 8 bases, in that order; junction bases with no gene match: 12. There are 16 residues in the CDR3. Germline CDR1 reads MDHEN; CDR2 reads SYDVKM. The chain's CDR3 is CASSYPETGGQDEQFF. The CDR3, as DNA: TGTGCCAGCAGTTATCCCGAGACAGGGGGACAGGATGAGCAGTTCTTC.

A single count supports this clone. The CDR3 DNA sequence: TGCGCCAGCAGCCAAGCGTTAGCGGGGGGGCAAGAGACCCAGTACTTC. Amino acids: CASSQALAGGQETQYF. The V gene is TRBV4-3, the J gene TRBJ2-5; 11 bases are shared with TRBD2. CDR1 and CDR2 from the germline V gene are LGHNA and YSLEER. The CDR3 is 16 residues long. V gave up 1 base and J gave up 2 bases; unmatched junction bases: 3.

The chain recombines TRBV19 with TRBJ2-2; tentative D call: TRBD1 (5 bases). V lost 5 bases and J lost 0, with 13 bases in between. CDR3 length: 16 residues. Germline values: CDR1 LNHDA, CDR2 SQIVND (reference sequence). The CDR3 sequence: CASSRARGSNTGELFF. DNA of the CDR3: TGTGCCAGTAGTCGAGCTAGGGGTTCGAACACCGGGGAGCTGTTTTTT.

The chain recombines TRBV11-2 with TRBJ2-3; possible D gene TRBD2, 6 bases. Trimming cost V 5 bases and J 1 base, with 10 bases left between them. The CDR3 totals 14 residues. Germline V gene lookup returns CDR1 SGHAT and CDR2 FQNNGV. The chain's CDR3 is CASSLSSGTDTQYF. CDR3 in DNA: TGTGCCAGCAGCCTCTCTAGCGGCACAGATACGCAGTATTTT.

V gene TRBV18 combines with J gene TRBJ1-2; TRBD1 is a possible D gene (6 bases). The CDR3 has 13 residues. Germline assignment: CDR1 KGHSH and CDR2 LQKENI. The V end was cut by 2 bases, the J end by 8 bases, with 12 bases between. The CDR3, as DNA: TGTGCCAGCTCACCAGGACAGTTGATCGGCTACACCTTC. Amino acid sequence: CASSPGQLIGYTF.

The chain couples TRBV12-5 to TRBJ2-5, with D perhaps TRBD2 (7 bases). The germline V and J ends were trimmed by 2 bases and 5 bases, with 12 bases remaining between them. There are 14 residues in the CDR3. CDR1 and CDR2 from the germline V gene are LGHNT and FRNRAP. CDR3 sequence: CASGLTGGSETQYF. Written as DNA, the CDR3 is TGTGCTAGTGGTTTGACGGGGGGCTCGGAGACCCAGTACTTC.